This T cell receptor (beta chain) was sequenced during a study of human T cells and chemical hapten exposure. Background on the study: Patients' scalps got diphenylcyclopropenone weekly throughout the approximately 23-week study. Upper-back patch tests with 0.01% DPC were read at 6 days.

This clonotype was observed a few times. V was pared by 5 bases and J by 5 bases, with 13 bases between. This CDR3 is 14 amino acids long. Germline-derived CDR1 and CDR2 are MNHEY and SMNVEV (reference sequence). The time point here: patch test 1, 2 weeks after DPC sensitization. Treatment noted: therapeutic diphenylcyclopropenone sensitization with weekly scalp DPC. Unfractionated whole blood yielded total RNA. Individual cDNA molecules had unique molecular identifiers attached to them by the library. One entry per CDR3 protein, called by TCRdb with MiXCR from the RACE reads. Among under 150,000 distinct CDR3 sequences listed, roughly an eighth were seen once.

This receptor was obtained from a woman in her 50s with alopecia areata. Some clones in this sample may be carry-over from other donors' samples. The material was whole blood, obtained in connection with sensitization to the hapten diphenylcyclopropenone (DPC). The chain links TRBV27 to TRBJ1-5; tentatively, D is TRBD1 (5 bases). CDR3 loop: CASSQGDPYQPQHF. CDR3 nucleotides: TGTGCCAGCAGTCAGGGAGATCCCTATCAGCCCCAGCATTTT.